The next 25 T cell receptor beta chains were all read from a single sample in a study of radiation and T cells in renal cell carcinoma. Treatment reported: 15 Gy SBRT to primary tumor, nephrectomy 4 weeks later. Method: immunoSEQ multiplex PCR; TCRdb's copy keeps in-frame clones and lacks some. The sample carries about 13,000 clones, 33% recorded once. Source: tumor tissue, taken from a patient whose treatment included radiotherapy and nephrectomy. Receptor source: a man aged 55-75 years with renal cell carcinoma.

The rearrangement links TRBV6-1 to TRBJ1-3; unclear D gene. The germline gives CDR1 MNHNS, CDR2 SASEGT. This CDR3 is built from 13 residues. Trimming shortened V by 10 bases and J by 0 bases, and 10 bases separated the two germline ends. The CDR3, as DNA: TGTGCCACTACGGCAGTCTCTGGAAACACCATATATTTT. Its protein is CATTAVSGNTIYF.

This clone was found a few times. The J gene is TRBJ2-3, the V gene TRBV15; TRBD2 is a possible D gene (6 bases). Trimming removed 1 base at V and 3 bases at J, with 11 bases between. Germline values: CDR1 LNHNV, CDR2 YYDKDF (reference sequence). The length of the CDR3 is 15 residues. In DNA form, the CDR3 reads TGTGCCACCAGCAGAGCGGGGCGGGGTACAGATACGCAGTATTTT. Its protein product is CATSRAGRGTDTQYF.

By proportion, this clone is medium-sized (0.01 to 0.1%). V is TRBV5-6 and J is TRBJ2-3, with TRBD1 matching 9 bases. Per germline, CDR1 SGHDT and CDR2 YYEEEE. This CDR3 is built from 14 residues. The J segment lost 4 bases and the V segment lost 3 bases, leaving 3 bases of the junction unmatched. CDR3 DNA sequence: TGTGCCAGCAGCTGGGGACAGGGCTCAGATACGCAGTATTTT. Amino acid sequence: CASSWGQGSDTQYF.

The chain joins TRBV5-1 to TRBJ1-1; D gene unclear. CDR1 is SGHRS and CDR2 is YFSETQ in the germline V gene. Trimming cost V 4 bases and J 2 bases, with 9 bases left between them. This CDR3 spans 13 amino acids. CDR3 sequence: CASSVLGNTEAFF. The CDR3 DNA reads TGCGCCAGCAGCGTTCTAGGAAACACTGAAGCTTTCTTT. The variable domain in full, with the rest retrieved from reference TRBV5-1 and TRBJ1-1, is KAGVTQTPRYLIKTRGQQVTLSCSPISGHRSVSWYQQTPGQGLQFLFEYFSETQRNKGNFPGRFSGRQFSNSRSEMNVSTLELGDSALYLCASSVLGNTEAFFGQGTRLTVV.

This clone occurred a few times. V gene TRBV5-6 combines with J gene TRBJ2-7; TRBD1 matches 10 bases. The CDR3 consists of 14 residues. The ends lost 0 bases at V and 5 bases at J; junction bases unmatched: 2. Per the germline V gene, CDR1 is SGHDT and CDR2 is YYEEEE. DNA for the CDR3: TGTGCCAGCAGCTTGGTGGGACAGGGGAACGAGCAGTACTTC. Protein product: CASSLVGQGNEQYF.

This clone was counted ten times or more. J is TRBJ2-1 and V is TRBV4-3, with 8 bases fitting TRBD1. Germline V CDR1 and CDR2: LGHNA, YSLEER. J lost 3 bases, V lost 4 bases, and 5 bases had no gene match. The CDR3 covers 15 residues. CDR3 DNA sequence: TGCGCCAGCAGCCTCGACAGGGGCCACTACAATGAGCAGTTCTTC. Translation gives CASSLDRGHYNEQFF.

The chain carries TRBV6-1 and TRBJ2-7, with D hard to call. CDR3 size: 16 residues. Trimming stripped 4 bases from V and 6 bases from J, with 22 bases between. The germline CDR1 and CDR2 sequences are MNHNS and SASEGT. The CDR3 DNA reads TGTGCCAGCAGTGGAAGAGGTGACGCTACCTTTCGCGAGCAGTACTTC. It encodes CASSGRGDATFREQYF.

This clone is deemed medium-sized. The V gene is TRBV11-2, the J gene TRBJ2-7; no clear D. Trimming removed 1 base at V and 6 bases at J, with 13 bases between. The CDR3 is 14 amino acids. CDR1 is SGHAT and CDR2 is FQNNGV in the germline V gene. The CDR3 protein is CASSLAGRFIEQYF. The CDR3 coding sequence is TGTGCCAGCAGCTTAGCTGGCAGATTCATCGAGCAGTACTTC.

The V call is TRBV19, the J call TRBJ1-5, with a possible D match to TRBD1 (6 bases). Trimming stripped 5 bases from V and 6 bases from J, with 14 bases between. The germline gives CDR1 LNHDA, CDR2 SQIVND (reference sequence). The CDR3 loop spans 14 amino acids. CDR3 loop: CASSYGGASQPQHF. The CDR3 bases are TGTGCCAGTAGTTATGGGGGGGCGAGTCAGCCCCAGCATTTT.

This clone was recorded a few times. V and J are TRBV19 and TRBJ1-5, with D uncertain. Germline V gives CDR1 LNHDA, CDR2 SQIVND (reference sequence). The CDR3 has 13 residues. V lost 4 bases and J lost 7, with 11 bases in between. Here the CDR3 DNA reads TGTGCCAGTAGTACCTCCCCTTGGCAGCCCCAGCATTTT. Translating gives CASSTSPWQPQHF. Variable domain in full (rest from reference TRBV19 and TRBJ1-5): DGGITQSPKYLFRKEGQNVTLSCEQNLNHDAMYWYRQDPGQGLRLIYYSQIVNDFQKGDIAEGYSVSREKKESFPLTVTSAQKNPTAFYLCASSTSPWQPQHFGDGTRLSIL.

The table lists this clone with many counts. The chain links TRBV7-3 to TRBJ2-3; D is unclear. From germline, CDR1 is SGHTA and CDR2 FQGTGA. V gave up 1 base and J gave up 11 bases, with 13 bases separating them. The CDR3 runs to 13 residues. CDR3 loop: CASSLNPRWEQYF. The CDR3 bases are TGTGCCAGCAGCTTAAACCCCCGGTGGGAGCAGTATTTT.

The V gene is TRBV30, the J gene TRBJ2-1; D possibly uses TRBD1 or TRBD2 (5 bases each). The CDR3 totals 16 residues. V was clipped by 5 bases and J by 2 bases, with 19 bases between them. Looked up from germline, CDR1 is GTSNPN and CDR2 is SVGIG (reference sequence). Here the CDR3 reads CAWARGGYITYNEQFF. DNA of the CDR3: TGTGCCTGGGCACGGGGCGGATACATTACCTACAATGAGCAGTTCTTC.

The chain has TRBV5-1 and TRBJ1-1; a weak D match, TRBD1 (6 bases). CDR1 SGHRS and CDR2 YFSETQ come from the germline V gene. The CDR3 runs to 16 residues. Trimming took off 4 bases at V and 4 bases at J, with 20 bases between the two ends. The CDR3 DNA sequence: TGCGCCAGCAGCCCCAGGCTACAGGGAGCGGCCACTGAAGCTTTCTTT. Its translation is CASSPRLQGAATEAFF.

V usage is TRBV5-4 and J usage is TRBJ2-2; TRBD1 is a possible D gene (6 bases). The ends were cut back, 0 bases at V and 4 bases at J, with 7 bases in the middle. The germline V gene has CDR1 SGHNT and CDR2 YYREEE (reference sequence). The CDR3 sequence is 14 residues long. The CDR3 sequence: CASSLEQGTGELFF. In nucleotides, the CDR3 is TGTGCCAGCAGCTTGGAACAGGGCACCGGGGAGCTGTTTTTT.

The chain couples TRBV6-6 to TRBJ2-7; TRBD1 agrees at 7 bases. V shed 6 bases and J 3 bases; nucleotides not matched to a gene: 2. The CDR3 spans 12 residues. CDR1 is MNHNY, CDR2 SVGAGI, per germline (reference sequence). DNA of the CDR3: TGTGCCAGCAGGGGGGACAGCTACGAGCAGTACGTC. The encoded protein is CASRGDSYEQYV.

By sample fraction, this clone is medium-sized. The chain links TRBV7-6 to TRBJ2-7; D call uncertain. Germline assignment: CDR1 SGHVS and CDR2 FNYEAQ. Trimming removed 3 bases at V and 7 bases at J, with 10 bases between. The CDR3 runs to 12 residues. The CDR3, as DNA: TGTGCCAGCAGCTTGTCTGGGCAGGAGCAGTACTTC. Protein sequence: CASSLSGQEQYF. The full variable domain, its missing parts supplied by reference TRBV7-6 and TRBJ2-7, is GAGVSQSPRYKVTKRGQDVALRCDPISGHVSLYWYRQALGQGPEFLTYFNYEAQQDKSGLPNDRFSAERPEGSISTLTIQRTEQRDSAMYRCASSLSGQEQYFGPGTRLTVT.

This clone occurred a few times. This sequence joins TRBV7-6 and TRBJ1-1; D remains ambiguous. The CDR3 is 13 amino acids. The germline V gene has CDR1 SGHVS and CDR2 FNYEAQ. V was shortened by 3 bases and J by 0 bases, with 5 bases between the two germline ends. DNA for the CDR3: TGTGCCAGCAGCTTCCGCTTGAACACTGAAGCTTTCTTT. It specifies CASSFRLNTEAFF.

This clone was seen a few times. The genes are TRBV5-6 and TRBJ1-5; weak D call: TRBD1 (5 bases). The germline V gene has CDR1 SGHDT and CDR2 YYEEEE. This CDR3 region has 13 residues. Trimming removed 0 bases at V and 7 bases at J, with 8 bases between. For the CDR3, the DNA is TGTGCCAGCAGCTTGGGAGGGGTCCAGCCCCAGCATTTT. Encoded protein: CASSLGGVQPQHF.

This chain connects TRBV30 to TRBJ2-3, with 10 bases fitting TRBD2. J was trimmed by 3 bases and V by 2 bases; bases with no gene match: 5. Germline loops: CDR1 GTSNPN, CDR2 SVGIG (reference sequence). The CDR3 covers 15 residues. The CDR3 loop is CAWSSGRAGTDTQYF. DNA for the CDR3: TGTGCCTGGAGTAGCGGGAGGGCGGGGACAGATACGCAGTATTTT.

This clone was counted only a few times. This chain joins TRBV29-1 and TRBJ2-5; tentatively, D is TRBD2 (6 bases). Germline assignment: CDR1 SQVTM and CDR2 ANQGSEA. CDR3 size: 14 residues. V gave up 1 base and J gave up 5 bases, with 14 bases separating them. The CDR3 bases are TGCAGCGTTGAAGGCCGCGGGACTCCGGAGACCCAGTACTTC. Protein: CSVEGRGTPETQYF.

In its sample, this clone ranks as medium-sized (0.01 to 0.1%). The chain recombines TRBV27 with TRBJ2-1; 11 nucleotides line up with TRBD2. In germline, CDR1 is MNHEY, CDR2 SMNVEV (reference sequence). This CDR3 has 15 residues. The J segment lost 9 bases and the V segment lost 5 bases, leaving 9 bases of the junction unmatched. The CDR3 protein is CASSVIAGGRAEQFF. CDR3 bases: TGTGCCAGCAGTGTAATAGCGGGAGGGCGGGCTGAGCAGTTCTTC.

The CDR3 region is CASSQDVRGHTGELFF. CDR3 coding DNA: TGCGCCAGCAGCCAAGATGTCAGGGGACACACCGGGGAGCTGTTTTTT. The chain is built from TRBV4-3 and TRBJ2-2; D might be TRBD1 (6 bases). The CDR3 has 16 amino acids. The V end was cut by 0 bases, the J end by 3 bases, with 11 bases between. Germline loops: CDR1 LGHNA, CDR2 YSLEER.

Many counts were recorded for this clone. The chain recombines TRBV18 with TRBJ2-7; 7 positions match TRBD1. Unmatched junction bases numbered 8, after V lost 6 bases and J lost 3 bases. CDR3 length equals 14 residues. Per the germline V gene, CDR1 is KGHSH and CDR2 is LQKENI. CDR3 residues: CASSPRQGVYEQYV. DNA of the CDR3: TGTGCCAGCTCCCCAAGACAGGGAGTCTACGAGCAGTACGTC.

V and J are TRBV7-9 and TRBJ1-2; a possible D gene is TRBD1 (5 bases). Trimming left V 3 bases short and J 7 bases short, with 15 bases between. CDR3 length: 14 residues. Germline V lookup: CDR1 SEHNR, CDR2 FQNEAQ (reference sequence). The CDR3 coding sequence is TGTGCCAGCAGCTTGAGTAGGGGACGGTCTGGCTACACCTTC. Amino acid sequence: CASSLSRGRSGYTF.

This clone has just a few counts. The J gene is TRBJ2-5, the V gene TRBV9; TRBD1 might be the D (6 bases). Germline CDR1 reads SGDLS; CDR2 reads YYNGEE. V lost 2 bases and J lost 4, with 21 bases in between. There are 17 residues in the CDR3. The CDR3 is CASSVRAYTGWRETQYF. The CDR3 DNA sequence: TGTGCCAGCAGCGTCCGGGCCTATACAGGGTGGCGAGAGACCCAGTACTTC.